Listed below are T cell receptor beta chains from one sample, sequenced in a study of shared T cell receptors in the human thymus. The table came from immunoSEQ multiplex PCR; TCRdb's copy has only in-frame clones and leaves some out. The sample consists of about 380,000 clones, approximately 95% of them appearing once. The specimen sequenced was thymocytes. The receptors were gathered from a human donor. Both conserved end residues are part of each CDR3. The D gene is left open where the match is weak. Rows may omit the clone size; those that give it use once, few, many or a size class.

cdr3_length	v_call	j_call	d_call	clone_size	cdr3_aa	cdr3_nt
13	TRBV30	TRBJ2-7	-	once	CAWSPSSGYEQYF	TGTGCCTGGAGTCCGAGTTCGGGCTACGAGCAGTACTTC
15	TRBV28	TRBJ2-1	TRBD2	-	CASSLLAGAPNEQFF	TGTGCCAGCAGCCTACTAGCGGGAGCCCCCAATGAGCAGTTCTTC
15	TRBV6-5	TRBJ2-1	-	-	CASSYSRGRGDEQFF	TGTGCCAGCAGTTACTCTAGGGGTAGGGGCGATGAGCAGTTCTTC
14	TRBV6-5	TRBJ2-2	TRBD2	-	CASSYAVAGGELFF	TGTGCCAGCAGTTACGCGGTAGCGGGCGGGGAGCTGTTTTTT
16	TRBV19	TRBJ1-2	-	-	CASSGGELPRYYGYTF	TGTGCCAGTAGTGGGGGAGAGTTGCCGCGTTACTATGGCTACACCTTC
15	TRBV7-2	TRBJ2-7	-	once	CASSLGLVPPYEQYF	TGTGCCAGCAGCTTAGGGCTGGTTCCCCCCTACGAGCAGTACTTC
16	TRBV28	TRBJ2-1	TRBD1	once	CASSQQGSSSYNEQFF	TGTGCCAGCAGTCAACAGGGGTCAAGCTCCTACAATGAGCAGTTCTTC
15	TRBV7-6	TRBJ2-3	TRBD1	-	CASSPDRAGPDTQYF	TGTGCCAGCAGCCCGGACAGGGCAGGTCCAGATACGCAGTATTTT
17	TRBV28	TRBJ2-1	TRBD2	-	CASSLTVASGSRNEQFF	TGTGCCAGCAGTTTAACCGTCGCTAGCGGGAGTAGGAATGAGCAGTTCTTC
16	TRBV28	TRBJ2-2	TRBD2	-	CASSPGTSGSGGELFF	TGTGCCAGCAGTCCAGGGACTAGCGGGAGTGGGGGGGAGCTGTTTTTT
17	TRBV7-9	TRBJ2-1	TRBD2	-	CASSLAGTSGRVDEQFF	TGTGCCAGCAGCTTAGCAGGGACTAGCGGGAGGGTGGATGAGCAGTTCTTC
15	TRBV10-3	TRBJ2-7	TRBD1	-	CAISESGTGRNEQYF	TGTGCCATCAGTGAGTCCGGGACAGGGAGGAACGAGCAGTACTTC
16	TRBV5-8	TRBJ2-4	TRBD1	once	CASRARGKGAKNIQYF	TGTGCCAGCAGGGCCAGGGGGAAAGGGGCCAAAAACATTCAGTACTTC
18	TRBV12-5	TRBJ2-7	TRBD2	-	CASGLFRRREREWYEQYF	TGTGCTAGTGGTTTGTTCCGGAGGAGGGAGCGGGAGTGGTACGAGCAGTACTTC
16	TRBV7-2	TRBJ2-7	-	-	CASSSSFTGTSYEQYF	TGTGCCAGCAGCTCGTCATTTACAGGCACCTCCTACGAGCAGTACTTC
14	TRBV18	TRBJ1-2	TRBD1	-	CASSWRGRESGYTF	TGTGCCAGCTCCTGGAGGGGGCGAGAAAGTGGCTACACCTTC
12	TRBV2	TRBJ2-3	-	-	CASSEGPGTQYF	TGTGCCAGCAGTGAAGGGCCAGGGACGCAGTATTTT
15	TRBV6-1	TRBJ2-1	-	-	CARGGGLAATDEQFF	TGTGCCAGGGGTGGGGGGCTTGCGGCCACAGATGAGCAGTTCTTC
19	TRBV4-3	TRBJ1-2	TRBD1	-	CASSQDSWTGGVEAYGYTF	TGCGCCAGCAGCCAAGATAGTTGGACAGGGGGCGTTGAGGCCTATGGCTACACCTTC
13	TRBV7-9	TRBJ2-1	TRBD2	-	CASLRGVYNEQFF	TGTGCCAGCCTTCGGGGGGTGTACAATGAGCAGTTCTTC
14	TRBV27	TRBJ1-1	-	-	CASRLLGGNTEAFF	TGTGCCAGCAGACTACTCGGGGGAAACACTGAAGCTTTCTTT
15	TRBV4-1	TRBJ2-5	TRBD2	-	CASSLGLVVGETQYF	TGCGCCAGCAGCCTGGGACTAGTCGTGGGGGAGACCCAGTACTTC
14	TRBV9	TRBJ2-1	-	-	CASSQSDFDNEQFF	TGTGCCAGCAGTCAATCAGACTTCGACAATGAGCAGTTCTTC
16	TRBV28	TRBJ1-4	-	-	CASSFSFQGGDEKLFF	TGTGCCAGCAGTTTTTCATTTCAGGGAGGGGATGAAAAACTGTTTTTT
17	TRBV29-1	TRBJ2-1	TRBD2	-	CSVEGTSGRVSYNEQFF	TGCAGCGTTGAGGGGACTAGCGGGAGAGTATCCTACAATGAGCAGTTCTTC
15	TRBV6-5	TRBJ2-3	-	-	CASSYWGDGGDTQYF	TGTGCCAGCAGTTACTGGGGCGACGGGGGAGATACGCAGTATTTT
17	TRBV4-3	TRBJ1-2	-	-	CASSQMAGGAANYGYTF	TGCGCCAGCAGCCAAATGGCCGGTGGCGCAGCTAACTATGGCTACACCTTC
16	TRBV28	TRBJ1-4	TRBD1	-	CASSFQGGRNNEKLFF	TGTGCCAGCAGTTTTCAGGGGGGCAGGAATAATGAAAAACTGTTTTTT
13	TRBV28	TRBJ1-2	-	few	CASSQGQENGYTF	TGTGCCAGCAGCCAGGGGCAGGAGAATGGCTACACCTTC
13	TRBV18	TRBJ2-7	-	-	CASSPLNPLEQYF	TGTGCCAGCTCACCACTTAACCCTCTCGAGCAGTACTTC
17	TRBV14	TRBJ1-1	TRBD1	-	CASSQDWDSCWNTEAFF	TGTGCCAGCAGCCAAGATTGGGACAGCTGTTGGAACACTGAAGCTTTCTTT
19	TRBV11-3	TRBJ2-5	TRBD2	-	CASSLGSWSAGLAGETQYF	TGTGCCAGCAGCTTAGGCTCATGGTCGGCGGGACTAGCGGGAGAGACCCAGTACTTC
15	TRBV4-3	TRBJ2-1	TRBD1	-	CASSQAGQGLNEQFF	TGCGCCAGCAGCCAAGCTGGACAGGGGTTGAATGAGCAGTTCTTC
12	TRBV28	TRBJ2-5	-	-	CASSWARGTQYF	TGTGCCAGCAGCTGGGCCCGGGGGACCCAGTACTTC
18	TRBV7-9	TRBJ2-4	-	-	CASSLAYRTEVAKNIQYF	TGTGCCAGCAGCTTAGCGTATAGAACGGAGGTGGCCAAAAACATTCAGTACTTC
16	TRBV19	TRBJ2-3	-	-	CASSIRGARATDTQYF	TGTGCCAGTAGTATAAGGGGGGCTCGGGCCACAGATACGCAGTATTTT
21	TRBV10-1	TRBJ2-1	TRBD2	-	CASSECGPGLAGFLSYNEQFF	TGCGCCAGCAGTGAGTGCGGCCCGGGTCTAGCGGGATTCCTCTCCTACAATGAGCAGTTCTTC
11	TRBV28	TRBJ1-2	TRBD1	-	CASSRDRAETF	TGTGCCAGCAGCCGGGACAGGGCCGAGACCTTC
18	TRBV27	TRBJ2-3	TRBD2	-	CASWVGTSGRARTDTQYF	TGTGCCAGCTGGGTTGGGACTAGCGGGAGGGCAAGGACAGATACGCAGTATTTT
15	TRBV15	TRBJ2-2	TRBD2	-	CATSILAGHTGELFF	TGTGCCACCAGCATTCTAGCGGGCCACACCGGGGAGCTGTTTTTT
15	TRBV6-5	TRBJ2-1	TRBD2	-	CASSYLAGGYNEQFF	TGTGCCAGCAGTTATTTGGCGGGAGGCTACAATGAGCAGTTCTTC
13	TRBV27	TRBJ2-2	-	-	CASSLWSGGELFF	TGTGCCAGCAGTTTATGGTCGGGCGGGGAGCTGTTTTTT
13	TRBV29-1	TRBJ1-4	-	-	CSVAAGQAEKLFF	TGCAGCGTTGCGGCAGGGCAGGCTGAAAAACTGTTTTTT
15	TRBV19	TRBJ2-1	-	-	CASSSGPSSYNEQFF	TGTGCCAGTAGTAGCGGGCCAAGCTCCTACAATGAGCAGTTCTTC
15	TRBV5-6	TRBJ1-1	-	-	CASSLVQDRNTEAFF	TGTGCCAGCAGCTTGGTGCAGGACCGGAACACTGAAGCTTTCTTT
11	TRBV28	TRBJ2-7	-	-	CATRKLYEQYF	TGTGCCACCCGAAAACTCTACGAGCAGTACTTC
14	TRBV28	TRBJ2-1	TRBD2	-	CASSLAGGRDEQFF	TGTGCCAGCAGTTTAGCGGGAGGGAGGGATGAGCAGTTCTTC
12	TRBV27	TRBJ1-1	-	-	CASSSRTAKAFF	TGTGCCAGCAGCTCCCGGACGGCTAAAGCTTTCTTT
17	TRBV28	TRBJ2-7	TRBD1	-	CASSSQGARFGHYEQYF	TGTGCCAGCAGTTCTCAGGGGGCGCGGTTTGGGCACTACGAGCAGTACTTC
15	TRBV6-6	TRBJ2-1	TRBD1	-	CASTHRGSSYNEQFF	TGTGCCAGCACCCACAGGGGGAGCTCCTACAATGAGCAGTTCTTC
15	TRBV2	TRBJ1-2	TRBD1	few	CASSDGQATHYGYTF	TGTGCCAGCAGTGACGGACAGGCGACACACTATGGCTACACCTTC
15	TRBV7-2	TRBJ1-5	-	-	CASSLDGRGNQPQHF	TGTGCCAGCAGCTTAGACGGGAGGGGCAATCAGCCCCAGCATTTT
15	TRBV7-2	TRBJ2-2	TRBD2	-	CASRRAGETTGELFF	TGTGCCAGCAGGAGGGCGGGAGAAACGACCGGGGAGCTGTTTTTT
14	TRBV2	TRBJ2-1	TRBD1	-	CASSEARQGFEQFF	TGTGCCAGCAGTGAAGCGAGACAGGGCTTCGAGCAGTTCTTC
16	TRBV10-2	TRBJ2-4	-	-	CASGPTGPLAKNIQYF	TGCGCCAGCGGACCGACCGGACCTCTAGCCAAAAACATTCAGTACTTC
16	TRBV27	TRBJ2-7	-	-	CASSSQPSVCTDEQYF	TGTGCCAGCAGTTCCCAACCTAGCGTCTGTACGGACGAGCAGTACTTC
17	TRBV27	TRBJ2-3	-	-	CASSLYGLLAAADTQYF	TGTGCCAGCAGTTTATACGGCCTGTTGGCCGCCGCAGATACGCAGTATTTT